These T cell receptor beta chains were read from a single sample in a study of blood T cell repertoires in COVID-19. The repertoire was sequenced with immunoSEQ multiplex PCR; TCRdb's copy has only in-frame clones and lacks some. The table shows under 350,000 clones, with around 90% occurring only once. Input material: peripheral blood. All receptors come from a middle-aged man with acute or convalescent COVID-19. Each CDR3 is given with its conserved first and last residue. A D gene is named only where the DNA matches it firmly. The size entry is marked missing in some rows and otherwise reads once, few, many or a size class.

abundance	v_gene	j_gene	d_gene	CDR3aa	CDR3nt
-	TRBV6-2/TRBV6-3	TRBJ2-3	TRBD2	CASSQRGGLTDTQYF	TGTGCCAGCAGCCAGCGGGGGGGCCTCACAGATACGCAGTATTTT
-	TRBV29-1	TRBJ1-1	TRBD1	CSVGGAGGPNTEAFF	TGCAGCGTGGGGGGGGCAGGGGGCCCGAACACTGAAGCTTTCTTT
-	TRBV4-2	TRBJ2-5	TRBD1	CASSQPELNRGETQYF	TGTGCCAGCAGCCAACCGGAACTAAACAGGGGAGAGACCCAGTACTTC
once	TRBV7-9	TRBJ1-2	-	CASSLAWSNGYTF	TGTGCCAGCAGCTTAGCATGGAGTAATGGCTACACCTTC
few	TRBV20-1	TRBJ1-2	-	CSARSVNGYTF	TGCAGTGCTAGATCAGTGAATGGCTACACCTTC
many	TRBV5-4	TRBJ2-2	TRBD2	CASSSGRETRTGELFF	TGTGCCAGCAGCTCGGGGAGGGAGACGCGTACCGGGGAGCTGTTTTTT
-	TRBV6-5	TRBJ1-6	-	CASRTEGFNSPLHF	TGTGCCAGCAGAACGGAGGGCTTTAATTCACCCCTCCACTTT
-	TRBV10-2	TRBJ2-3	-	CASTGLASTDTQYF	TGCGCCAGCACCGGTCTAGCTAGCACAGATACGCAGTATTTT
-	TRBV5-8	TRBJ1-1	-	CASSYPFRTEAFF	TGTGCCAGCAGCTATCCGTTCAGGACTGAAGCTTTCTTT
-	TRBV21-1	TRBJ2-7	-	CASSKNAGPVTYEQYF	TGTGCCAGCAGCAAGAATGCGGGCCCGGTGACCTACGAGCAGTACTTC
-	TRBV10-1	TRBJ2-3	TRBD2	CASSESGGIDTQYF	TGCGCCAGCAGTGAGTCCGGGGGGATAGATACGCAGTATTTT
-	TRBV7-9	TRBJ1-4	-	CASSPLIVGGEKLFF	TGTGCCAGCAGCCCCCTGATTGTAGGGGGTGAAAAACTGTTTTTT
-	TRBV12-3/TRBV12-4	TRBJ2-5	-	CASSPGPRGCDF	TGTGCCAGCAGCCCGGGACCGCGGGGTTGTGACTTC
-	TRBV19	TRBJ1-2	-	CASSIYDGANYGYTF	TGTGCCAGTAGTATTTACGACGGAGCTAACTATGGCTACACCTTC
-	TRBV5-1	TRBJ1-1	-	CASSLFAVNTEAFF	TGCGCCAGCAGCTTGTTTGCAGTGAACACTGAAGCTTTCTTT
-	TRBV15	TRBJ2-3	TRBD1	CATSRAPGGADTQYF	TGTGCCACCAGCAGAGCCCCAGGGGGCGCAGATACGCAGTATTTT
few	TRBV5-4	TRBJ2-5	-	CASSLYRATVTETQYF	TGTGCCAGCAGCTTATACAGGGCGACTGTGACAGAGACCCAGTACTTC
-	TRBV10-3	TRBJ1-1	-	CAISERQGQNTEAFF	TGTGCCATCAGTGAGCGGCAGGGGCAGAACACTGAAGCTTTCTTT
-	TRBV5-1	TRBJ1-3	-	CASRTDSTSGNTIYF	TGCGCCAGCAGAACGGACAGCACCTCTGGAAACACCATATATTTT
-	TRBV3-1/TRBV3-2	TRBJ1-4	-	CASSRTVSGEKLFF	TGTGCCAGCAGTAGGACAGTTAGTGGTGAAAAACTGTTTTTT
-	TRBV6-5	TRBJ1-5	-	CASSYSFFGNQPQHF	TGTGCCAGCAGTTACTCGTTTTTCGGTAATCAGCCCCAGCATTTT
once	TRBV4-2	TRBJ2-7	TRBD1	CASSQDVTGDYEQYF	TGTGCCAGCAGCCAAGATGTAACAGGGGACTACGAGCAGTACTTC
-	TRBV21-1	TRBJ2-7	-	CASSKAGGSYEQYF	TGTGCCAGCAGCAAAGCAGGGGGTTCCTACGAGCAGTACTTC
-	TRBV10-3	TRBJ1-1	-	CATSLLDSMNTEAFF	TGTGCCACCTCACTTTTGGACAGTATGAACACTGAAGCTTTCTTT
few	TRBV2	TRBJ1-2	TRBD1	CASSTDRGGGYTF	TGTGCCAGCAGTACCGACAGGGGGGGCGGCTACACCTTC
-	TRBV7-8	TRBJ1-2	-	CASSPGTRKYGYTF	TGTGCCAGCAGCCCAGGGACACGGAAGTATGGCTACACCTTC
-	TRBV14	TRBJ1-1	-	CASSQGSEAFF	TGTGCCAGCAGCCAGGGCTCTGAAGCTTTCTTT
-	TRBV9	TRBJ2-3	TRBD2	CASSATSGGPDTQYF	TGTGCCAGCAGTGCTACTAGCGGGGGGCCAGATACGCAGTATTTT
-	TRBV19	TRBJ2-3	TRBD2	CAVTPGGPTDTQYF	TGTGCCGTCACACCGGGGGGGCCGACAGATACGCAGTATTTT
-	TRBV7-3	TRBJ1-1	-	CASSLAGNTEAFF	TGTGCCAGCAGCTTAGCAGGGAACACTGAAGCTTTCTTT
-	TRBV3-1/TRBV3-2	TRBJ1-3	-	CASSHRVQTSSGNTIYF	TGTGCCAGCAGCCACCGGGTCCAAACCTCCTCTGGAAACACCATATATTTT
-	TRBV11-2	TRBJ2-1	-	CASSLGTATYNEQFF	TGTGCCAGCAGCTTAGGGACAGCGACCTACAATGAGCAGTTCTTC
-	TRBV18	TRBJ1-5	TRBD1	CASSLDREGQPQHF	TGTGCCAGCTCCCTCGACAGGGAAGGGCAGCCCCAGCATTTT
-	TRBV2	TRBJ1-6	TRBD1	CASSWDRAGSPLHF	TGTGCCAGCAGTTGGGACAGGGCGGGTTCACCCCTCCACTTT
-	TRBV5-1	TRBJ2-2	TRBD1	CASREGARTGELFF	TGCGCCAGCAGAGAGGGGGCGAGGACCGGGGAGCTGTTTTTT
once	TRBV12-3/TRBV12-4	TRBJ1-2	-	CASSSPGHYGYTF	TGTGCCAGCAGTTCCCCAGGGCACTATGGCTACACCTTC
-	TRBV11-2	TRBJ2-5	-	CASSLKRETQYF	TGTGCCAGCAGCTTAAAGCGGGAGACCCAGTACTTC
-	TRBV15	TRBJ1-2	-	CATSSRTGVGYTF	TGTGCCACCAGCTCCCGGACGGGGGTGGGCTACACCTTC
-	TRBV29-1	TRBJ1-4	TRBD1	CSGGQGYASNEKLFF	TGCAGCGGGGGACAGGGATATGCGAGTAATGAAAAACTGTTTTTT
-	TRBV9	TRBJ1-1	-	CASSDGARAEAFF	TGTGCCAGCAGCGACGGCGCCCGGGCTGAAGCTTTCTTT
-	TRBV5-3	TRBJ1-5	-	CARSYNRSSNQPQHF	TGTGCCAGAAGCTATAACAGGAGCAGCAATCAGCCCCAGCATTTT
-	TRBV25-1	TRBJ1-4	TRBD1	CASSEAIGRQGREKLFF	TGTGCCAGCAGTGAAGCCATTGGGAGACAGGGACGTGAAAAACTGTTTTTT
-	TRBV5-1	TRBJ2-3	TRBD1	CASSPLTGGGTDTQYF	TGCGCCAGCAGCCCACTAACAGGGGGCGGCACAGATACGCAGTATTTT
-	TRBV14	TRBJ1-4	TRBD1	CASSYRGEKLFF	TGTGCCAGCAGTTACAGGGGCGAAAAACTGTTTTTT
few	TRBV12-3/TRBV12-4	TRBJ1-2	TRBD1	CASSHRGGYTF	TGTGCCAGCAGTCACAGGGGTGGCTACACCTTC
-	TRBV28	TRBJ1-1	-	CASSFPPRHPEAFF	TGTGCCAGCAGTTTCCCGCCCAGGCATCCTGAAGCTTTCTTT
once	TRBV5-1	TRBJ1-2	-	CASSPRPDFRDGYTF	TGCGCCAGCAGTCCCAGACCCGATTTCCGGGATGGCTACACCTTC
-	TRBV5-1	TRBJ2-3	-	CASSWKDMTDTQYF	TGCGCCAGCAGCTGGAAGGACATGACAGATACGCAGTATTTT
-	TRBV6-5	TRBJ1-2	-	CASSYSVQGSGYTF	TGTGCCAGCAGTTACTCTGTACAGGGTAGTGGCTACACCTTC
-	TRBV5-1	TRBJ1-1	-	CASSLWGMNTEAFF	TGCGCCAGCAGCTTGTGGGGCATGAACACTGAAGCTTTCTTT
few	TRBV5-1	TRBJ1-2	-	CASSLGQDGEKGHGYTF	TGCGCCAGCAGCTTGGGACAAGACGGGGAAAAGGGCCATGGCTACACCTTC
once	TRBV5-1	TRBJ2-6	TRBD1	CASSDLLWTGYVGANVLTF	TGCGCCAGCAGCGACCTCTTGTGGACAGGGTATGTCGGGGCCAACGTCCTGACTTTC
-	TRBV27	TRBJ1-2	TRBD1	CAIRDRATYGYTF	TGTGCCATCAGGGACAGGGCTACGTATGGCTACACCTTC
-	TRBV30	TRBJ1-6	-	CAWSPSFNSPLHF	TGTGCCTGGAGTCCCTCGTTTAATTCACCCCTCCACTTT
-	TRBV19	TRBJ1-1	-	CASSPGVDTEAFF	TGTGCCAGTAGTCCAGGGGTTGACACTGAAGCTTTCTTT